What follows is one TCR beta chain and its context. The entry originates in a study of blood T cell repertoires in COVID-19. V lost 5 bases, J lost 4 bases, and 9 bases lay in between. Germline CDR1 and CDR2: MGHDK and SYGVNS. The CDR3 has 13 residues. Authors' methods: Amplifying reference gene primers gave estimates of nucleated cell counts. Data came from immunoSEQ multiplex PCR; TCRdb stores just in-frame clones and leaves some out. The D gene and trimming were derived from the DNA, and the V and J assignments and clone size from that table. Here the sample spans roughly 87,000 clones, 86% being singletons.

The chain combines TRBV25-1 with TRBJ1-5; D is ambiguous. Sequencing was performed on peripheral blood. The sequence was obtained from a human donor in a cohort sampled during active COVID-19. The CDR3 nucleotides are TGTGCCAGCAGTTCCGACGGGAATCAGCCCCAGCATTTT. Translating gives CASSSDGNQPQHF.